This TCR beta chain was identified during a study of T-cell reconstitution after alpha-beta-depleted transplantation in children. Notes on the study in general: Certain patients had high TCRbeta diversity at day 60, and it came from recipient T cells and thymic progenitors that survived.

The CDR3 is 12 amino acids. Trimming left V 5 bases short and J 0 bases short, with 8 bases between. Looked up from germline, CDR1 is GTSNPN and CDR2 is SVGIG (reference sequence). For TCRbeta, the library was prepared with unique molecular identifiers. TCRdb itself ran the PCR reads through MiXCR, one entry per CDR3 protein. The profile shows fewer than 500,000 distinct CDR3 sequences, 43% of them singletons. Points on this clonotype: The antigen is unknown.

This receptor was obtained from a girl aged 2 to 9 with aplastic anemia, due to receive a stem cell transplant. This chain links TRBV30 with TRBJ2-7; maybe TRBD1 (6 bases). The sequenced sample was PBMCs, obtained before TCRalphabeta/CD19-depleted stem cell transplant. CDR3: CAWGQSSYEQYF. For the CDR3, the DNA is TGTGCCTGGGGACAGAGCTCCTACGAGCAGTACTTC.